This T cell receptor beta chain was profiled in a study of T cell repertoires in cytomegalovirus infection. Study background: Both a matching HLA type and CMV infection were indicated by public TCR beta signatures.

CDR1 is MNHEY, CDR2 SMNVEV, per germline (reference sequence). CDR3 length equals 13 residues. The V end lost 5 bases, the J end lost 1 base, and 7 bases lay between the germline ends. TCRdb called the reads again in MiXCR, with one record for every CDR3 protein. The table has 650,000 to 900,000 distinct CDR3 sequences, just under 30% seen once. A word on this clonotype: What it recognizes is unknown.

Sequencing was performed on cultured CD8+ T cells from PBMCs, taken from culture after CMV antigen stimulation. The receptor was isolated from a human donor in good health (CMV status not recorded). Some clones in this sample may be carry-over from other donors' samples. The chain couples TRBV27 to TRBJ2-3; no clear D gene. DNA of the CDR3: TGTGCCAGCAGTCCTCTCCGCACAGATACGCAGTATTTT. This gives the protein CASSPLRTDTQYF.